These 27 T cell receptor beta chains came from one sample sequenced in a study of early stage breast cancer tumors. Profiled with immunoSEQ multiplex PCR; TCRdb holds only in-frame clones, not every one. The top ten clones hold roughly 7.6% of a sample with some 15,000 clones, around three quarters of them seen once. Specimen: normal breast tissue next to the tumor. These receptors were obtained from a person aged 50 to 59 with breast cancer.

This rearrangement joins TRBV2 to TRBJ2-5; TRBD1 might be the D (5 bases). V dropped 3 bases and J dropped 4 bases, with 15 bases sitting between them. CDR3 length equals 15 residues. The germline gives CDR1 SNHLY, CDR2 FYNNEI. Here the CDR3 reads CASSDGVMDTETQYF. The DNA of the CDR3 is TGTGCCAGCAGTGATGGGGTCATGGACACAGAGACCCAGTACTTC.

In DNA form, the CDR3 reads TGTGCCACCAGAAAGACAGGGGGTTTCGGGGAGACCCAGTACTTC. It codes for CATRKTGGFGETQYF. The chain carries TRBV15 and TRBJ2-5, with 9 positions matching TRBD1. Germline CDR1 LNHNV, CDR2 YYDKDF (reference sequence). V shed 6 bases and J 5 bases; nucleotides not matched to a gene: 10. The CDR3 extends over 15 amino acids.

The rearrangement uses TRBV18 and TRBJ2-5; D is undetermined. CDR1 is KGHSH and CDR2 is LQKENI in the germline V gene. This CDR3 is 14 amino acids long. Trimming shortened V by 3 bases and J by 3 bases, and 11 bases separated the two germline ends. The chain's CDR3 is CASSPRGTEETQYF. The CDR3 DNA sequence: TGTGCCAGCTCACCGCGCGGAACCGAAGAGACCCAGTACTTC.

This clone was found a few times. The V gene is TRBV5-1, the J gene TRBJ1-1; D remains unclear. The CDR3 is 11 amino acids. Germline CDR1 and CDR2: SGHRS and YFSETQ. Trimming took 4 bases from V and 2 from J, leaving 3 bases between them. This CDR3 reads CASSQNTEAFF. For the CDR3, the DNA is TGCGCCAGCAGCCAAAACACTGAAGCTTTCTTT.

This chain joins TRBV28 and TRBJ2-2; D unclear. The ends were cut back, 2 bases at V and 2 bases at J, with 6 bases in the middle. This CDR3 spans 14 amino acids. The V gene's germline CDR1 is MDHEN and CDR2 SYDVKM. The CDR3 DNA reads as TGTGCCAGCAGTTTAGGAGCTAACACCGGGGAGCTGTTTTTT. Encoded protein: CASSLGANTGELFF.

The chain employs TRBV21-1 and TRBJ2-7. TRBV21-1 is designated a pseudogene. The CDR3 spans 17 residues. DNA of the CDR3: TGTGCCAGCAGACAGGGAGTGGAGGGGCGGAACTCCTACGAGCAGTACTTC. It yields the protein CASRQGVEGRNSYEQYF.

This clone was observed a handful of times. The CDR3: CASSELAEYNEQFF. The CDR3 DNA reads TGTGCCAGCAGTGAACTAGCGGAGTACAATGAGCAGTTCTTC. The J gene is TRBJ2-1, the V gene TRBV6-1; 7 bases are shared with TRBD2. Germline CDR1 reads MNHNS; CDR2 reads SASEGT. V was clipped by 2 bases and J by 4 bases; unmatched bases: 2. The CDR3 is 14 residues long.

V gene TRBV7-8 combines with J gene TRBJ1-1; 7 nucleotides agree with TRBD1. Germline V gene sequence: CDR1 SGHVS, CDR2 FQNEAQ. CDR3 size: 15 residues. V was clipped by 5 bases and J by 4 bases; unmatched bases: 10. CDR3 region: CASSPRQGGVTEAFF. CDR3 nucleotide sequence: TGTGCCAGCAGCCCCCGCCAGGGGGGTGTCACTGAAGCTTTCTTT.

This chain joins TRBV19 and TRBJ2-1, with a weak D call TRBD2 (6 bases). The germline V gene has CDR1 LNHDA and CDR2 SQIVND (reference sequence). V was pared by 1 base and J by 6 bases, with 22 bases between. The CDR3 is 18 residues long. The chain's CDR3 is CASSIAFLRLASGNEQFF. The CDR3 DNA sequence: TGTGCCAGTAGTATAGCCTTTCTTCGTCTAGCGTCTGGCAATGAGCAGTTCTTC.

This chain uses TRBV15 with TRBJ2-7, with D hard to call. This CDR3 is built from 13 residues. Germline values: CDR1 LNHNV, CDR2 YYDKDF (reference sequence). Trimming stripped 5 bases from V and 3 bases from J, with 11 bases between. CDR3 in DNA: TGTGCCACCAGCCACGAGGCCCTCTACGAGCAGTACTTC. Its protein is CATSHEALYEQYF.

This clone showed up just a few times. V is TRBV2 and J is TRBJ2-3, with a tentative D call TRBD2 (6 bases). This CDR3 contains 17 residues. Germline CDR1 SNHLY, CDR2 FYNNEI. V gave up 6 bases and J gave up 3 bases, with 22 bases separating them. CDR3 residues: CASSELPGSLGTDTQYF. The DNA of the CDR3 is TGTGCCAGCAGCGAACTACCCGGGAGTCTCGGAACAGATACGCAGTATTTT.

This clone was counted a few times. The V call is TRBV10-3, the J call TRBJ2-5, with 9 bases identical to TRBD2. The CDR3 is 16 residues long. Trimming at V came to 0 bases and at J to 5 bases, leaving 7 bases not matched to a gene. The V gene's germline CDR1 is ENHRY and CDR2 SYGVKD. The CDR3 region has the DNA TGTGCCATCAGTGAGTCTCGCCTCAGCGGGGGGGAGACCCAGTACTTC. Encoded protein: CAISESRLSGGETQYF.

The CDR3 nucleotides are TGTGCCAGCAGCCTAGGACAGGTTAATCAGCCCCAGCATTTT. It is translated as CASSLGQVNQPQHF. This chain uses TRBV7-2 with TRBJ1-5; the match to TRBD1 covers 7 bases. V gave up 5 bases and J gave up 4 bases; unmatched junction bases: 5. CDR3 length equals 14 residues. Germline CDR1 reads SGHTA; CDR2 reads FQGNSA.

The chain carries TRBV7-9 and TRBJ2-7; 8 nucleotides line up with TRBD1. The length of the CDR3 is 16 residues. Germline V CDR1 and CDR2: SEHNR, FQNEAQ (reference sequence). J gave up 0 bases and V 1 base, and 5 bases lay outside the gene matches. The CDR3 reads CASSLERTGGSYEQYF. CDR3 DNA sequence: TGTGCCAGCAGCTTAGAAAGAACAGGGGGCTCCTACGAGCAGTACTTC. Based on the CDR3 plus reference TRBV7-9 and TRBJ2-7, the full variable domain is DTGVSQNPRHKITKRGQNVTFRCDPISEHNRLYWYRQTLGQGPEFLTYFQNEAQLEKSRLLSDRFSAERPKGSFSTLEIQRTEQGDSAMYLCASSLERTGGSYEQYFGPGTRLTVT.

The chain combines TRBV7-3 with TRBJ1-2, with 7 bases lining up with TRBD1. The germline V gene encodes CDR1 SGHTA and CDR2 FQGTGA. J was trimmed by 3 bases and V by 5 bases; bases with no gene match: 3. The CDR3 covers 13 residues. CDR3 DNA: TGTGCCAGCAGCCCTGACAGGGACTATGGCTACACCTTC. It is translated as CASSPDRDYGYTF.

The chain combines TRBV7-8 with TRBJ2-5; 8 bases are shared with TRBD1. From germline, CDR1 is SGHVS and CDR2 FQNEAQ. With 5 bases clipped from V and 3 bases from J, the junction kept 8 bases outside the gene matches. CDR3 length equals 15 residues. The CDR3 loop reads CASSNRGQGEETQYF. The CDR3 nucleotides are TGTGCCAGCAGCAACAGAGGACAGGGTGAAGAGACCCAGTACTTC.

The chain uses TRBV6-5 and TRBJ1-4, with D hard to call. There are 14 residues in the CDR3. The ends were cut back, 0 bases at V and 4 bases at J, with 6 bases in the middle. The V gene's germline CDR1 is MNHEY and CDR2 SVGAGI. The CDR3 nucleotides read TGTGCCAGCAGTTACTCGTCGGGTAATGAAAAACTGTTTTTT. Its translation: CASSYSSGNEKLFF.

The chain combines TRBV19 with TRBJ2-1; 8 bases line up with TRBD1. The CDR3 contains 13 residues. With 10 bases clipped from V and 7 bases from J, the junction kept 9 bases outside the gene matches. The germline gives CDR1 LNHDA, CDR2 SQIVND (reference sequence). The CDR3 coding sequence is TGTGCCACCCTTTACAGGGGGAGAAATGAGCAGTTCTTC. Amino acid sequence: CATLYRGRNEQFF.

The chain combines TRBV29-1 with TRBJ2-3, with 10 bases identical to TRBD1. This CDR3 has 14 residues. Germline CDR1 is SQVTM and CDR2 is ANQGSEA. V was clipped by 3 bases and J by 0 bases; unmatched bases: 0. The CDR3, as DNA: TGCAGCGTTGAGGGACAGGGGAGCACAGATACGCAGTATTTT. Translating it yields CSVEGQGSTDTQYF.

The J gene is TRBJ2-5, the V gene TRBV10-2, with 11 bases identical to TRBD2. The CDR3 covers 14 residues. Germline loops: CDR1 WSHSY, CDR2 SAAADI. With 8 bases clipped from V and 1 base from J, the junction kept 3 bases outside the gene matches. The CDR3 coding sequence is TGCGCCAGCGGGGGACTAGCGGCCCAAGAGACCCAGTACTTC. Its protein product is CASGGLAAQETQYF.

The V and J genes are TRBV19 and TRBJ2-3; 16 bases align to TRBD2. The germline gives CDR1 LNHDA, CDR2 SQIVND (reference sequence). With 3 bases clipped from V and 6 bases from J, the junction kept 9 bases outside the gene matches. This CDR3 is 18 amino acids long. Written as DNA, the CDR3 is TGTGCCAGTAGTATCTTGGGACTAGCGGGAGGGCCCATGGATACGCAGTATTTT. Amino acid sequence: CASSILGLAGGPMDTQYF.

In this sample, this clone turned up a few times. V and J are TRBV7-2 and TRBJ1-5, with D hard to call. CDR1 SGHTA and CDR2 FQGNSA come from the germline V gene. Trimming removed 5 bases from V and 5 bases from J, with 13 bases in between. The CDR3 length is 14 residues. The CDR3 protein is CASSPQPGYQPQHF. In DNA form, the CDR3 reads TGTGCCAGCAGCCCCCAGCCAGGCTATCAGCCCCAGCATTTT.

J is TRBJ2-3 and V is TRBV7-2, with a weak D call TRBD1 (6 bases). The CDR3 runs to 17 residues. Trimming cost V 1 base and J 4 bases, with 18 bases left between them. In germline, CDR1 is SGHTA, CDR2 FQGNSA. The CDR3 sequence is CASSLVGGVGNPDTQYF. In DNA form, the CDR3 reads TGTGCCAGCAGCTTAGTAGGGGGTGTTGGTAACCCAGATACGCAGTATTTT.

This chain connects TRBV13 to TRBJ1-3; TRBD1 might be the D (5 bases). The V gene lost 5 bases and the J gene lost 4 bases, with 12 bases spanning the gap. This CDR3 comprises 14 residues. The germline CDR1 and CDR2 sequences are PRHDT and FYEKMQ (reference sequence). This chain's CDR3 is CASSRRQGGNTIYF. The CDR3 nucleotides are TGTGCCAGCAGCCGCCGGCAGGGAGGAAACACCATATATTTT.

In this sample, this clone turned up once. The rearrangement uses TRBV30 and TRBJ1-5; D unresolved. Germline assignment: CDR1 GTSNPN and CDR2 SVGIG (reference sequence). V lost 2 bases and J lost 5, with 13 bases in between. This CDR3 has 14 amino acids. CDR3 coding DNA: TGTGCCTGGAGTTCGTCCCCCGGGGATCAGCCCCAGCATTTT. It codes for CAWSSSPGDQPQHF. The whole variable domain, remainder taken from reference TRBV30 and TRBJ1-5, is SQTIHQWPATLVQPVGSPLSLECTVEGTSNPNLYWYRQAAGRGLQLLFYSVGIGQISSEVPQNLSASRPQDRQFILSSKKLLLSDSGFYLCAWSSSPGDQPQHFGDGTRLSIL.

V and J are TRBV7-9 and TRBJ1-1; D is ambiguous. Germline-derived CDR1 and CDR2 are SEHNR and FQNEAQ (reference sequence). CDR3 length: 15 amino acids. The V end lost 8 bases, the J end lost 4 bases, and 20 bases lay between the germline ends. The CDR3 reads CASGGSPPAGTEAFF. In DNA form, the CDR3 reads TGTGCCAGCGGCGGGTCTCCCCCTGCGGGCACTGAAGCTTTCTTT.

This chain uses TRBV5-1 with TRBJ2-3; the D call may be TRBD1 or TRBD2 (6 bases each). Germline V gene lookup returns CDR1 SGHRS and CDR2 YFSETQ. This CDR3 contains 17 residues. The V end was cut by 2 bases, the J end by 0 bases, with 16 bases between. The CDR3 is CASSLGGNEPSTDTQYF. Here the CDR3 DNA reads TGCGCCAGCAGCTTAGGGGGGAACGAACCGAGCACAGATACGCAGTATTTT.